These 21 T cell receptor beta chains originate from one sample sequenced in a study of T cell responses to AZD1222 COVID-19 vaccine. Clones were read by immunoSEQ multiplex PCR, and TCRdb kept only the in-frame ones, dropping some. The sample has some 170,000 clones, about 90% seen once. Sequenced here: peripheral blood, sampled 28 days after the second dose of the MenACWY control vaccine. All receptors come from an adult who received the MenACWY meningococcal vaccine as a control.

The V call is TRBV28, the J call TRBJ1-1; D may be TRBD1 (6 bases). Trimming removed 6 bases at V and 6 bases at J, with 14 bases between. There are 13 residues in the CDR3. The germline V gene has CDR1 MDHEN and CDR2 SYDVKM. The CDR3 loop reads CASRLPRGSEAFF. The CDR3 DNA is TGTGCCAGCAGGCTGCCGAGGGGGTCTGAAGCTTTCTTT. Full variable domain (missing parts from reference TRBV28 and TRBJ1-1): DVKVTQSSRYLVKRTGEKVFLECVQDMDHENMFWYRQDPGLGLRLIYFSYDVKMKEKGDIPEGYSVSREKKERFSLILESASTNQTSMYLCASRLPRGSEAFFGQGTRLTVV.

This clone has just a few counts. The genes are TRBV29-1 and TRBJ2-7; D unclear. The CDR3 covers 10 residues. The V gene lost 8 bases and the J gene lost 9 bases, with 14 bases spanning the gap. Germline V lookup: CDR1 SQVTM, CDR2 ANQGSEA. DNA for the CDR3: TGCAGCCCAACCCCGGCAGGGCAGTACTTC. Translating it yields CSPTPAGQYF.

The chain has TRBV6-5 and TRBJ1-1; D possibly corresponds to TRBD1 (6 bases). This CDR3 spans 14 amino acids. Germline loops: CDR1 MNHEY, CDR2 SVGAGI. Deletions cut 4 bases from V and 7 bases from J, with 16 bases between. CDR3 protein: CASSFDYLGGEAFF. The CDR3 DNA is TGTGCCAGCAGTTTTGACTACTTAGGGGGTGAAGCTTTCTTT.

V and J are TRBV9 and TRBJ2-1, with 11 nucleotides matching TRBD2. CDR3 length: 19 residues. Germline V gene sequence: CDR1 SGDLS, CDR2 YYNGEE. With 2 bases clipped from V and 9 bases from J, the junction kept 19 bases outside the gene matches. Here the CDR3 reads CASSVRSYVSGRAEFEQFF. The DNA of the CDR3 is TGTGCCAGCAGCGTTCGCTCCTACGTTAGCGGGAGGGCCGAGTTTGAGCAGTTCTTC.

This chain joins TRBV27 and TRBJ2-6; no reliable D call. Trimming took 7 bases from V and 2 from J, leaving 18 bases between them. CDR3 length equals 17 residues. The germline gives CDR1 MNHEY, CDR2 SMNVEV (reference sequence). CDR3 DNA sequence: TGTGCCAGCACCCGCCTTGACGCGGCGCCTGGGGCCAACGTCCTGACTTTC. Translated, it gives CASTRLDAAPGANVLTF. Full variable domain (remainder filled in from reference TRBV27 and TRBJ2-6): EAQVTQNPRYLITVTGKKLTVTCSQNMNHEYMSWYRQDPGLGLRQIYYSMNVEVTDKGDVPEGYKVSRKEKRNFPLILESPSPNQTSLYFCASTRLDAAPGANVLTFGAGSRLTVL.

For the CDR3, the DNA is TGTGCCAGCTCACCACCGGGGCTAGCTGGTGAGCAGTTCTTC. This gives the protein CASSPPGLAGEQFF. The rearrangement uses TRBV18 and TRBJ2-1, with D perhaps being TRBD1 or TRBD2 (5 bases each). Germline V CDR1 and CDR2: KGHSH, LQKENI. V lost 0 bases, J lost 9 bases, and 12 bases lay in between. The CDR3 covers 14 residues.

This rearrangement joins TRBV7-9 to TRBJ2-5; D uncertain. The length of the CDR3 is 11 residues. V lost 5 bases, J lost 5 bases, and 6 bases lay in between. Germline V gene data show CDR1 as SEHNR and CDR2 as FQNEAQ (reference sequence). CDR3: CASSRWETQYF. CDR3 coding DNA: TGTGCCAGCAGCCGCTGGGAGACCCAGTACTTC.

The chain joins TRBV12-3 or TRBV12-4 to TRBJ1-4; 7 bases map to TRBD1. The V and J ends lost 6 bases and 11 bases, in that order; junction bases with no gene match: 9. CDR3 length: 13 amino acids. DNA for the CDR3: TGTGCCAGCAGAATCTTACAGGGGACGAAACTGTTTTTT. Residues: CASRILQGTKLFF.

J is TRBJ1-5 and V is TRBV18; no reliable D call. V was cut by 4 bases and J by 7 bases, with 11 bases left in between. The germline gives CDR1 KGHSH, CDR2 LQKENI. This CDR3 has 13 residues. DNA of the CDR3: TGTGCCAGCTCACAGGGCTCCGGGCAGCCCCAGCATTTT. Protein: CASSQGSGQPQHF. The full variable domain, its missing parts supplied by reference TRBV18 and TRBJ1-5, is NAGVMQNPRHLVRRRGQEARLRCSPMKGHSHVYWYRQLPEEGLKFMVYLQKENIIDESGMPKERFSAEFPKEGPSILRIQQVVRGDSAAYFCASSQGSGQPQHFGDGTRLSIL.

The rearrangement uses TRBV5-4 and TRBJ2-5, with a tentative D call TRBD1 (5 bases). The ends were cut back, 2 bases at V and 2 bases at J, with 13 bases in the middle. The CDR3 consists of 15 residues. Germline V gives CDR1 SGHNT, CDR2 YYREEE (reference sequence). CDR3 sequence (DNA): TGTGCCAGCAGCTTCGGCTCAGGGTTTCAAGAGACCCAGTACTTC. This gives the protein CASSFGSGFQETQYF.

The gene calls are TRBV19 and TRBJ2-2, with a tentative D call TRBD2 (5 bases). V was shortened by 3 bases and J by 3 bases, with 17 bases between the two germline ends. Germline lookup yields CDR1 LNHDA and CDR2 SQIVND (reference sequence). There are 17 residues in the CDR3. CDR3 sequence reads: CASSIKVLGAYTGELFF. For the CDR3, the DNA is TGTGCCAGTAGTATTAAAGTCTTGGGAGCTTACACCGGGGAGCTGTTTTTT.

The chain joins TRBV28 to TRBJ1-1; 9 nucleotides match TRBD1. From germline, CDR1 is MDHEN and CDR2 SYDVKM. V shed 7 bases, J shed 1 base, and the junction held 7 bases outside the gene matches. This CDR3 comprises 15 residues. The CDR3, as DNA: TGTGCCAGCATTACAGGGGGCGCGGGGAACACTGAAGCTTTCTTT. Its protein is CASITGGAGNTEAFF.

The J gene is TRBJ1-6, the V gene TRBV12-3 or TRBV12-4; D is unclear. V was pared by 1 base and J by 7 bases, with 5 bases between. This CDR3 comprises 13 residues. CDR3 amino acids: CASSLVGNSPLHF. The CDR3 DNA follows: TGTGCCAGCAGTTTAGTCGGGAATTCACCCCTCCACTTT.

The rearrangement links TRBV12-3 or TRBV12-4 to TRBJ2-2, with no clear D. Trimming took off 8 bases at V and 8 bases at J, with 12 bases between the two ends. This CDR3 comprises 12 residues. This CDR3 reads CASFMWGGELFF. In DNA form, the CDR3 reads TGTGCCAGCTTTATGTGGGGTGGGGAGCTGTTTTTT.

This clone is a singleton in its sample. The chain combines TRBV6-5 with TRBJ1-1; 7 nucleotides match TRBD1. The CDR3 length is 14 residues. CDR1 and CDR2 (germline): MNHEY, SVGAGI. Trimming took 2 bases from V and 1 from J; bases not matched to a gene: 1. The chain's CDR3 is CASSYAGGNTEAFF. CDR3 DNA: TGTGCCAGCAGTTACGCAGGGGGGAACACTGAAGCTTTCTTT.

This clone was seen a single time. The chain employs TRBV6-2 or TRBV6-3 and TRBJ1-1; D is perhaps TRBD1 (5 bases). The CDR3 is made up of 12 amino acids. Looked up from germline, CDR1 is MNHEY and CDR2 is SVGEGT. With 5 bases removed from V and 10 bases from J, the gap between germline ends came to 14 bases. CDR3: CASSLNGGLAFF. DNA of the CDR3: TGTGCCAGCAGTCTTAATGGGGGTCTAGCTTTCTTT.

This clone has just one count. This chain uses TRBV19 with TRBJ2-3, with D perhaps matching TRBD1 (6 bases). Germline lookup yields CDR1 LNHDA and CDR2 SQIVND (reference sequence). V dropped 6 bases and J dropped 0 bases, with 19 bases sitting between them. The CDR3 consists of 17 residues. The CDR3 region has the DNA TGTGCCAGTAGGTCCCTCCCGGGACAAAAGAGCACAGATACGCAGTATTTT. Its protein product is CASRSLPGQKSTDTQYF.

The gene calls are TRBV6-2 or TRBV6-3 and TRBJ2-1; maybe TRBD2 (6 bases). V shed 7 bases and J shed 10 bases, with 17 bases lying between them. CDR3 length: 13 residues. The germline V gene has CDR1 MNHEY and CDR2 SVGEGT. The CDR3 reads CASTPGGLVEQFF. DNA for the CDR3: TGTGCCAGCACCCCTGGGGGGTTGGTAGAGCAGTTCTTC.

This chain links TRBV19 with TRBJ2-7; the D is unclear. This CDR3 is 17 amino acids long. The germline V and J ends were trimmed by 5 bases and 0 bases, with 20 bases remaining between them. The germline CDR1 and CDR2 sequences are LNHDA and SQIVND (reference sequence). The CDR3 nucleotides read TGTGCCAGTAGTCTTAGGTTAGGGCCCGAGAGCTCCTACGAGCAGTACTTC. It translates to CASSLRLGPESSYEQYF.

The chain carries TRBV7-9 and TRBJ2-1; D may be TRBD2 (6 bases). The V and J ends lost 5 bases and 2 bases respectively, with 19 bases between them. This CDR3 is built from 17 residues. Germline V gene sequence: CDR1 SEHNR, CDR2 FQNEAQ (reference sequence). CDR3 nucleotide sequence: TGTGCCAGCAGCGGTCCCTTACGGGGACTTACCTACAATGAGCAGTTCTTC. This gives the protein CASSGPLRGLTYNEQFF.

The V and J genes are TRBV7-2 and TRBJ1-1, with 9 bases identical to TRBD1. The J segment lost 1 base and the V segment lost 6 bases, leaving 6 bases of the junction unmatched. The V gene's germline CDR1 is SGHTA and CDR2 FQGNSA. CDR3 size: 15 residues. The CDR3 is CASSYPTGGNTEAFF. CDR3 bases: TGTGCCAGCAGTTACCCGACAGGGGGGAACACTGAAGCTTTCTTT.